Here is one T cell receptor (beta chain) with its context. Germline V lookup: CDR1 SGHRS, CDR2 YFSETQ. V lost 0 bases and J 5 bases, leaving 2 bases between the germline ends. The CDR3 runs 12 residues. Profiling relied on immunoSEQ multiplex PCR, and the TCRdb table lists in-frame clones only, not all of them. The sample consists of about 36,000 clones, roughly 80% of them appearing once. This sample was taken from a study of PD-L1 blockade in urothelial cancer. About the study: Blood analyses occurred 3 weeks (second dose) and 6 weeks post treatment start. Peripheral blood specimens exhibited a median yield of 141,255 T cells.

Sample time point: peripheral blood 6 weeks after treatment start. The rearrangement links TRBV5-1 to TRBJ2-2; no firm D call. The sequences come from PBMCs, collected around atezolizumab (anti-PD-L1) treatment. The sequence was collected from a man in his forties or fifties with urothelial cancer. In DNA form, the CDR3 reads TGCGCCAGCAGCTTGGCTACCGGGGAGCTGTTTTTT. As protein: CASSLATGELFF.